The clone carrying this T cell receptor beta chain was counted once. The antigen is unknown. This sample stems from a study of OX40 agonist ivuxolimab in advanced cancers. Background on the study: Mean age 60 years, range about 23 to 80; nearly 85% male. The study, taken as a whole, reports: CD4+ and CD8+ blood T cells expanded clonally by week 6 at 0.1 to 3.0 mg/kg.

Blood got drawn at baseline, again on cycle 4 day 1, and then on cycle 7 day 1. Sequenced by immunoSEQ multiplex PCR; TCRdb stores in-frame clones only, minus some. The repertoire holds 73,000 or so clones, about 80% seen once, with less than 2.5% in the top ten. The receptor was isolated from an adult with an advanced solid tumor such as melanoma, head and neck, liver or kidney cancer. The sample consisted of CD4+ or CD8+ T cells sorted from blood, taken in a trial of the OX40 agonist ivuxolimab.

The CDR3 reads CASSLELGQGQETQYF. The DNA of the CDR3 is TGTGCCAGCAGCTTAGAGCTCGGGCAGGGCCAAGAGACCCAGTACTTC. The genes are TRBV7-2 and TRBJ2-5; perhaps TRBD1 as D (5 bases). Germline CDR1 and CDR2: SGHTA and FQGNSA. The V gene lost 1 base and the J gene lost 1 base, with 13 bases spanning the gap. The CDR3 consists of 16 residues.